This T cell receptor (beta chain) is from a study of T cells in Graves' hyperthyroidism and ophthalmopathy. Amplified TCR beta CDR3 regions derived from RNA transcripts. A set of HTBI primers served as the primers for a first-round RT-PCR of the TCR CDR3. TCRdb itself ran the multiplex PCR reads through MiXCR, one entry per CDR3 protein. Of hundreds of thousands of distinct CDR3 sequences in the sample, around 42% are singletons; the top ten hold just under 8.5%. Researchers defined stable Graves' hyperthyroidism as no ophthalmopathy progression within 18 months. Many counts were recorded for this clonotype. Its antigen remains unidentified. One end of the junction fails to match germline, which may point to a read error. The CDR3 is made up of 14 amino acids. Germline V gene lookup returns CDR1 SGHRS and CDR2 YFSETQ. Findings and limits, study-wide: Ophthalmopathy, as predicted by the model, came a median roughly 6.5 months after the prediction. In blood, most of the thyroid clonotypes expanded above 0.001 were also present.

The source is a woman between 18 and 29 years old with Graves' hyperthyroidism. Sequenced material: peripheral blood or thyroid tissue (not recorded which). This chain links TRBV5-1 with TRBJ1-1; tentative D call: TRBD1 (6 bases). The CDR3 DNA follows: TGTGCCAGCAGCTTAGTAGGGGGGAACACTGAAGCTTTCTTT. Its translation: CASSLVGGNTEAFF.